This T cell receptor (beta chain) was recorded in a study of a mutant IDH1 vaccine in newly diagnosed glioma. About the research overall: Treatment recipients were approximately 60% male and around 40% female, and their mean age was approximately 43 years.

Time point: week 47, end of study. A 20-mer mutant IDH1 peptide at 300 ug was injected subcutaneously with topical imiquimod. As regards this clone: Antigen unknown.

The CDR3 loop spans 19 amino acids. Data came from immunoSEQ multiplex PCR; TCRdb stores just in-frame clones and leaves some out. The profile covers tens of thousands of clones, with more than 80% appearing a single time and approximately 5.4% taken by the ten largest. The genes are TRBV1 and TRBJ2-1; the table's D call TRBD2 went unverified against the DNA. TRBV1 is flagged as a pseudogene. Sequenced here: PBMCs, sampled from a glioma patient whose treatment included an IDH1 peptide vaccine. The TCR was taken from a man aged 35 to 55 with glioma. The CDR3 DNA sequence: TGCACCAGCAGCCAAGATACCCGGGCGGAGCGGGAAGGTTACAATGAGCAGTTCTTC. This sequence encodes CTSSQDTRAEREGYNEQFF.